This T cell receptor beta chain was captured by sequencing in a study of blood T cell repertoires in COVID-19. The CDR3 covers 13 residues. CDR1 and CDR2 (germline): MDHEN, SYDVKM. V was pared by 6 bases and J by 6 bases, with 14 bases between. In the study's own analysis: Cell counts per sample came from amplifying reference gene primers. Generated by immunoSEQ multiplex PCR, the TCRdb table keeps only in-frame clones and is missing some. The DNA was the basis for D and trimming; V, J and clone size are from that table. Of 150,000 to 200,000 clones in the sample, more than 75% are singletons; the top ten hold roughly 3.5%.

The sequencing sample was made of peripheral blood. The J gene is TRBJ1-2, the V gene TRBV28; no clear D. The TCR originated in a man aged 70-80 years with acute or convalescent COVID-19. CDR3 sequence: CASSLWTGNGYTF. The CDR3 DNA sequence: TGTGCCAGCAGCCTCTGGACTGGCAATGGCTACACCTTC.